The present T cell receptor beta chain was sequenced within a study of glioma-infiltrating T cells. The study's findings and limits: Tissue-blood divergence was below expectation in non-neoplastic patients, above in gliomas. Only very few CDR3 sequences appeared in both tissue and blood.

This CDR3 is built from 14 residues. Trimming stripped 4 bases from V and 8 bases from J, with 17 bases between. The germline CDR1 and CDR2 sequences are SGHTA and FQGNSA. This clonotype was counted only a few times. Its cognate antigen is unknown. Using RNA template, CDR3s of TCR alpha and beta were amplified with iRepertoire arm-PCR. Input was about 85-450 ng of tissue mRNA or PBMC total RNA. TCRdb processed the multiplex PCR reads anew with MiXCR; each CDR3 protein has one entry. The sample lists about 99,000 distinct CDR3 sequences, about 30% occurring once. This TCR came from a human donor with low-grade glioma or glioblastoma, undergoing nonglioma brain surgery, or in good health (not recorded which). The specimen sequenced was glioma tissue, nonneoplastic brain tissue, or PBMCs (not recorded which). The chain employs TRBV7-2 and TRBJ1-2; D might be TRBD1 (6 bases). Here the CDR3 reads CASSYQQGRKGYTF. Here the CDR3 DNA reads TGTGCCAGCAGCTACCAACAGGGAAGGAAGGGCTACACCTTC.